A single sample gave rise to the 5 T cell receptor beta chains below, sequenced in a study of T cells after yellow fever vaccination. TCRdb used MiXCR to reprocess the 5' RACE reads, holding one entry per CDR3 protein. This repertoire shows some 250,000 distinct CDR3 sequences, around 7% found once; its top ten account for approximately 0.85%. The sequenced sample was CD4+ T cells sorted from PBMCs, obtained 15 days after the yellow fever booster vaccination. The receptors shown here come from a man in his thirties or forties who received the YFV17D yellow fever vaccine.

This clonotype has a handful of counts. The V call is TRBV28, the J call TRBJ1-1; D gene ambiguous. Looked up from germline, CDR1 is MDHEN and CDR2 is SYDVKM. CDR3 size: 17 residues. V was clipped by 6 bases and J by 1 base, with 21 bases between them. CDR3 nucleotides: TGTGCCAGCAGGCCACACGCCGGCGCAGGAAGGAACACTGAAGCTTTCTTT. Amino acids: CASRPHAGAGRNTEAFF.

In its sample, this clonotype was seen a few times. The chain uses TRBV29-1 and TRBJ2-3; TRBD1 matches 10 bases. The CDR3 has 13 residues. With 5 bases clipped from V and 4 bases from J, the junction kept 3 bases outside the gene matches. Germline V CDR1 and CDR2: SQVTM, ANQGSEA. The CDR3 is CSVSGTGADTQYF. The DNA of the CDR3 is TGCAGCGTTTCCGGGACAGGGGCAGATACGCAGTATTTT.

About this clonotype: Sequence at one end of the junction differs from germline and may be a read error. CDR3 coding DNA: TGTGCCAGCAGCTGGGACAGCTTTTGGAATGATCAGTTCTTC. Encoded protein: CASSWDSFWNDQFF. This chain uses TRBV12-3 or TRBV12-4 with TRBJ2-1; TRBD1 matches 7 bases. The CDR3 contains 14 residues.

This clonotype showed up many times. The chain carries TRBV20-1 and TRBJ1-1; D ambiguous. The CDR3 covers 12 residues. Trimming took 3 bases from V and 4 from J, leaving 9 bases between them. Germline CDR1 DFQATT, CDR2 SNEGSKA (reference sequence). The CDR3 DNA reads TGCAGTGCTAGGCAACCGGGCACTGAAGCTTTCTTT. This gives the protein CSARQPGTEAFF.

The V and J genes are TRBV6-5 and TRBJ1-6; 8 bases line up with TRBD1. The ends lost 3 bases at V and 0 bases at J; junction bases unmatched: 7. CDR3 length: 18 residues. Germline CDR1 reads MNHEY; CDR2 reads SVGAGI. The DNA for the CDR3 is TGTGCCAGCAGTTATTTCACAGGGGGGAGCTCCTATAATTCACCCCTCCACTTT. It yields the protein CASSYFTGGSSYNSPLHF.